This TCR beta chain was recovered during a study of T-cell reconstitution after alpha-beta-depleted transplantation in children. This clonotype was seen more than once but under ten times. Per the germline V gene, CDR1 is SGHRS and CDR2 is YFSETQ. This CDR3 region has 17 residues. The ends lost 1 base at V and 7 bases at J; junction bases unmatched: 8. The TCRbeta library incorporated unique molecular identifiers. TCRdb reprocessed the PCR reads via MiXCR and lists one record per CDR3 protein. The data contain over 550,000 distinct CDR3 sequences, about 10% of them singletons. This clonotype was sampled from a human donor who donated a stem cell graft to a child with acute myeloid leukemia. Specimen: PBMCs from the stem cell graft donor, collected from the stem cell graft. The chain is built from TRBV5-1 and TRBJ2-1, with 13 bases fitting TRBD2. The CDR3 sequence: CASSLTPGTSGKNEQFF. The CDR3 DNA follows: TGCGCCAGCAGCTTGACCCCCGGGACTAGCGGGAAGAATGAGCAGTTCTTC.